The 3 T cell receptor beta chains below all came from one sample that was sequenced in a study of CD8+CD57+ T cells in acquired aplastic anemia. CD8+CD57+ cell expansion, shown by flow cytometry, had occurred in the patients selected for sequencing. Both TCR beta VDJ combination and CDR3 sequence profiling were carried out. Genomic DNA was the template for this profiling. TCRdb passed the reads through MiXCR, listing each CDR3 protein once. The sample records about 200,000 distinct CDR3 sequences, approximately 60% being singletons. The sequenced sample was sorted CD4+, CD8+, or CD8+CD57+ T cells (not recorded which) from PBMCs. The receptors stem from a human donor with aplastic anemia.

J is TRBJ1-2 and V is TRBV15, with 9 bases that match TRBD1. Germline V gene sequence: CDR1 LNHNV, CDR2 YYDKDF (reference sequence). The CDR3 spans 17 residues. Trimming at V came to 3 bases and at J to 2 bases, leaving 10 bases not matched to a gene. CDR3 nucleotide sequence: TGTGCCACCAGCAGCTCCAGGTCGGGACAGGGAAACTATGGCTACACCTTC. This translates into CATSSSRSGQGNYGYTF.

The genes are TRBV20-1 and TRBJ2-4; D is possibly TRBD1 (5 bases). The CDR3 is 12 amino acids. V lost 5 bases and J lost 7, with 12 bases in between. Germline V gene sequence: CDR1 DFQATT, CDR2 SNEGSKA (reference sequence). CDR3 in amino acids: CSAFDSRNIQYF. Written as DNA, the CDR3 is TGCAGTGCTTTTGACAGTCGGAACATTCAGTACTTC.

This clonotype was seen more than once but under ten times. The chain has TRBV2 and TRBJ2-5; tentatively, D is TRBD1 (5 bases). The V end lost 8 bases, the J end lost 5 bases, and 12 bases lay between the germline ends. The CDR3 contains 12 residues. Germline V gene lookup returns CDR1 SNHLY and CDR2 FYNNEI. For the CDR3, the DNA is TGTGCCAGCCAGCAGGGTGGCGAGACCCAGTACTTC. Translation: CASQQGGETQYF.